Following are 14 T cell receptor beta chains from one sample sequenced in a study of molecular identifiers for immune sequencing clone quantification. TCRdb redid the calling of the PCR reads with MiXCR, one entry per CDR3 protein. The top ten hold roughly 4.2% of the sample, which has 85,000 to 130,000 distinct CDR3 sequences, 36% seen once. The sample was naive CD8+ T cells from blood, with Jurkat cell RNA spiked in. The subset: FACS-sorted CD8+CD4-CCR7+CD45RA+ naive T cells. The receptors derive from a human donor in good health. Some libraries in this study had Jurkat cell RNA spiked in.

This clonotype was counted between two and nine times. The rearrangement uses TRBV3-1 and TRBJ2-1; 9 bases match TRBD2. With 6 bases clipped from V and 5 bases from J, the junction kept 11 bases outside the gene matches. CDR3 length equals 16 residues. Germline V gene sequence: CDR1 LGHDT, CDR2 YNNKEL (reference sequence). This CDR3 reads CASSFSVAGADNEQFF. The CDR3 DNA follows: TGTGCCAGCAGTTTTTCGGTAGCGGGAGCGGACAATGAGCAGTTCTTC.

This clonotype was seen a handful of times. The rearrangement uses TRBV28 and TRBJ2-2, with D tentatively TRBD1 (6 bases). CDR3 size: 15 residues. Germline V gene lookup returns CDR1 MDHEN and CDR2 SYDVKM. V was clipped by 1 base and J by 2 bases, with 8 bases between them. The CDR3: CASSLSGVNTGELFF. The CDR3 coding sequence is TGTGCCAGCAGTTTATCAGGGGTCAACACCGGGGAGCTGTTTTTT.

V gene TRBV5-4 combines with J gene TRBJ1-6; 9 nucleotides line up with TRBD1. CDR1 is SGHNT, CDR2 YYREEE, per germline (reference sequence). There are 14 residues in the CDR3. Trimming cost V 2 bases and J 7 bases; bases outside gene matches: 1. CDR3 in DNA: TGTGCCAGCAGCTTTGGGACAGGGAATTCACCCCTCCACTTT. The encoded protein is CASSFGTGNSPLHF.

This rearrangement joins TRBV4-1 to TRBJ2-1; D gene ambiguous. This CDR3 is built from 17 residues. Trimming took off 3 bases at V and 5 bases at J, with 20 bases between the two ends. Germline CDR1 and CDR2: MGHRA and YSYEKL. The CDR3 is CASSQDTGASIDNEQFF. Written as DNA, the CDR3 is TGCGCCAGCAGCCAGGATACTGGCGCGAGTATCGACAATGAGCAGTTCTTC.

The V gene is TRBV6-2 or TRBV6-3, the J gene TRBJ2-7, with D unclear. CDR3 length: 15 amino acids. Trimming pared 6 bases from V and 7 bases from J, leaving 22 bases between. From germline, CDR1 is MNHEY and CDR2 SVGEGT. As DNA, the CDR3 is TGTGCCAGCAGGAGGCCCCCGCTTGGAAGTACTGAGCAGTACTTC. It translates to CASRRPPLGSTEQYF.

V usage is TRBV28 and J usage is TRBJ1-2; 8 bases map to TRBD1. The CDR3 sequence is 16 residues long. Trimming took 8 bases from V and 4 from J; bases not matched to a gene: 15. CDR1 is MDHEN, CDR2 SYDVKM, per germline. The DNA for the CDR3 is TGTGCCAGCGTAGGGTCAGGGGGCAGCTGGGCCTATGGCTACACCTTC. This translates into CASVGSGGSWAYGYTF.

This chain links TRBV28 with TRBJ2-2, with a weak D call TRBD2 (5 bases). V shed 1 base and J shed 8 bases, with 20 bases lying between them. CDR3 length: 17 residues. From germline, CDR1 is MDHEN and CDR2 SYDVKM. CDR3 in DNA: TGTGCCAGCAGTTTATTTGGATTAGGACTGCCGGGGGGGGAGCTGTTTTTT. It specifies CASSLFGLGLPGGELFF.

This clonotype was seen a few times. This sequence joins TRBV20-1 and TRBJ2-3, with D unresolved. Germline lookup yields CDR1 DFQATT and CDR2 SNEGSKA (reference sequence). The CDR3 consists of 13 residues. The germline V and J ends were trimmed by 7 bases and 8 bases, with 19 bases remaining between them. The CDR3 region is CSGMNLTYLTQYF. The CDR3, as DNA: TGCAGTGGCATGAACCTCACATACCTTACGCAGTATTTT.

V and J are TRBV7-9 and TRBJ1-4, with TRBD1 as a possible D gene (5 bases). With 5 bases removed from V and 8 bases from J, the gap between germline ends came to 18 bases. The germline V gene encodes CDR1 SEHNR and CDR2 FQNEAQ (reference sequence). The CDR3 is made up of 15 amino acids. CDR3 protein: CASSLTGTSGEKLFF. The CDR3 DNA reads as TGTGCCAGCAGCCTAACCGGGACGTCAGGGGAAAAACTGTTTTTT. The whole variable domain, filled in from reference TRBV7-9 and TRBJ1-4, reads DTGVSQNPRHKITKRGQNVTFRCDPISEHNRLYWYRQTLGQGPEFLTYFQNEAQLEKSRLLSDRFSAERPKGSFSTLEIQRTEQGDSAMYLCASSLTGTSGEKLFFGSGTQLSVL.

The chain joins TRBV5-1 to TRBJ2-7, with 10 bases aligning to TRBD2. J gave up 7 bases and V 7 bases, and 11 bases lay outside the gene matches. The length of the CDR3 is 14 residues. Per the germline V gene, CDR1 is SGHRS and CDR2 is YFSETQ. The CDR3 region is CASAGLAGVKEQYF. The DNA for the CDR3 is TGCGCCAGCGCCGGGCTAGCGGGAGTAAAAGAGCAGTACTTC. The variable domain in full, with the rest retrieved from reference TRBV5-1 and TRBJ2-7, is KAGVTQTPRYLIKTRGQQVTLSCSPISGHRSVSWYQQTPGQGLQFLFEYFSETQRNKGNFPGRFSGRQFSNSRSEMNVSTLELGDSALYLCASAGLAGVKEQYFGPGTRLTVT.

This clonotype was seen more than once but under ten times. The chain combines TRBV7-9 with TRBJ2-7, with 10 bases fitting TRBD1. J gave up 3 bases and V 1 base, and 3 bases lay outside the gene matches. Germline loops: CDR1 SEHNR, CDR2 FQNEAQ (reference sequence). The CDR3 covers 15 residues. CDR3 residues: CASSLVGTGDYEQYF. The CDR3 nucleotides are TGTGCCAGCAGCTTAGTAGGGACAGGGGACTACGAGCAGTACTTC.

The chain carries TRBV29-1 and TRBJ2-1; D ambiguous. Deletions cut 1 base from V and 5 bases from J, with 9 bases between. CDR1 and CDR2 (germline): SQVTM, ANQGSEA. CDR3 length equals 13 residues. Written as DNA, the CDR3 is TGCAGCGTTGAAGGACATATAAACAATGAGCAGTTCTTC. Translation gives CSVEGHINNEQFF.

This clonotype was counted many times. The chain has TRBV6-2 or TRBV6-3 and TRBJ1-1; no firm D call. Germline-derived CDR1 and CDR2 are MNHEY and SVGEGT. Trimming took 3 bases from V and 4 from J, leaving 15 bases between them. CDR3 length: 15 residues. The CDR3 sequence is CASSYELYSGTEAFF. As DNA, the CDR3 is TGTGCCAGCAGTTATGAGTTATACTCAGGCACTGAAGCTTTCTTT.

This clonotype was seen repeatedly, ten times or more. The V and J genes are TRBV28 and TRBJ2-7; 7 bases agree with TRBD2. This CDR3 is 15 amino acids long. With 2 bases clipped from V and 0 bases from J, the junction kept 4 bases outside the gene matches. Germline V gene lookup returns CDR1 MDHEN and CDR2 SYDVKM. The CDR3, as DNA: TGTGCCAGCAGTTTACTTGGCGGGAGCTCCTACGAGCAGTACTTC. Residues: CASSLLGGSSYEQYF.